This is a list of T cell receptor beta chains from one sample in a study of T-cell reconstitution after alpha-beta-depleted transplantation in children. TCRdb fed the PCR reads into MiXCR, producing one record per CDR3 protein. This sample yields about 230,000 distinct CDR3 sequences, of which 9.7% are seen a single time; less than 6% belongs to the top ten. The sample in question was PBMCs from the stem cell graft donor, obtained from the stem cell graft. These receptors were collected from a human donor who donated a stem cell graft to a child with SCID. The CDR3 runs from the conserved cysteine through the conserved F or W. Sizes are listed as once, few, many, or a class for an expanded clone.

v_call	j_call	clone_size	cdr3_aa
TRBV4-1	TRBJ1-5	many	CASSQNIMRPQGQPQHF
TRBV12-3/TRBV12-4	TRBJ2-5	many	CASSPKKRVETQYF
TRBV28	TRBJ2-3	many	CASSAPATDTQYF
TRBV2	TRBJ2-5	many	CASTTSETQYF
TRBV29-1	TRBJ2-7	many	CSVAQGRGEQYF
TRBV5-1	TRBJ2-3	many	CASSPRLAGLTDTQYF
TRBV9	TRBJ2-5	many	CASSVGKSGGLQETQYF
TRBV12-3/TRBV12-4	TRBJ1-6	many	CASSLGRQGSNSPLHF
TRBV20-1	TRBJ1-1	many	CSARIPGQGSFSNTEAFF
TRBV3-1	TRBJ2-5	many	CASSQSGGWGETQYF